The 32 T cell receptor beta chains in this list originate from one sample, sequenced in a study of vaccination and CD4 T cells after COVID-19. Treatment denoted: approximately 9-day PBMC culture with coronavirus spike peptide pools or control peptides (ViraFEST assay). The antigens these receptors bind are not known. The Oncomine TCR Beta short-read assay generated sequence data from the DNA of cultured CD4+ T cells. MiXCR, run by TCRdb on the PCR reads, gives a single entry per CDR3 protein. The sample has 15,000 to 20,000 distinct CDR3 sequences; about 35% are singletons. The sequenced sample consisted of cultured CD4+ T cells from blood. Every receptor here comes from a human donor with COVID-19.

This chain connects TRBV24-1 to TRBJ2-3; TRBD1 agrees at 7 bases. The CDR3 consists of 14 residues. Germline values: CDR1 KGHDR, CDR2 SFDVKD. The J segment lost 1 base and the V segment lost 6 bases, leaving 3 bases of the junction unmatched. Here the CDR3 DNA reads TGTGCCACCAGTCCCACAGGGGGCACAGATACGCAGTATTTT. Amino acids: CATSPTGGTDTQYF.

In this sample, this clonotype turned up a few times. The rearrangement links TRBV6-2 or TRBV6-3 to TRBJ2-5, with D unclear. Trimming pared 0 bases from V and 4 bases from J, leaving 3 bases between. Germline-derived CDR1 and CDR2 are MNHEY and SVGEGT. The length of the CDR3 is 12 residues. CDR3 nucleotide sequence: TGTGCCAGCAGTTACTCGAGAGAGACCCAGTACTTC. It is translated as CASSYSRETQYF.

CDR3 DNA sequence: TGTGCCAGCACCCTAGGGACAGGGAAAAAAGATACGCAGTATTTT. It codes for CASTLGTGKKDTQYF. The V gene is TRBV12-3 or TRBV12-4, the J gene TRBJ2-3; 9 bases map to TRBD1. V shed 7 bases, J shed 5 bases, and the junction held 10 bases outside the gene matches. This CDR3 is 15 amino acids long.

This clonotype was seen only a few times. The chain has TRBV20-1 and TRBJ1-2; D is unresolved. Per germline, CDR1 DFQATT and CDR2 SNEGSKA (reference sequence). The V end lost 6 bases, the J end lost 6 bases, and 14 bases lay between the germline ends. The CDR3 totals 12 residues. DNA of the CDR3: TGCAGTGCCAAGGACGGTTTGAATGGCTACACCTTC. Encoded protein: CSAKDGLNGYTF.

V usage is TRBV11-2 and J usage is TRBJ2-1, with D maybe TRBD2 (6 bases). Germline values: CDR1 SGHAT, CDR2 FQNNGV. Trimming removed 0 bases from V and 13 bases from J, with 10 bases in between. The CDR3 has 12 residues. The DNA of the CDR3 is TGTGCCAGCAGCTTAGAGGTGACTAGACAGTTCTTC. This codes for CASSLEVTRQFF.

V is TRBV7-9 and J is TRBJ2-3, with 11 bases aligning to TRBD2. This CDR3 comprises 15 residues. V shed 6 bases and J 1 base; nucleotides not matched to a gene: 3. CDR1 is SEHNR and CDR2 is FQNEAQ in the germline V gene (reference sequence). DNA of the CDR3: TGTGCCAGCAGTTATAGCGGGGGGGGCACAGATACGCAGTATTTT. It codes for CASSYSGGGTDTQYF.

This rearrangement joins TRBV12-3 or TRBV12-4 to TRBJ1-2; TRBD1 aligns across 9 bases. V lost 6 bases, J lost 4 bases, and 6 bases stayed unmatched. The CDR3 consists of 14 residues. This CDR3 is CASSPTGGGYGYTF. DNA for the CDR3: TGTGCCAGCAGCCCTACAGGGGGCGGCTATGGCTACACCTTC.

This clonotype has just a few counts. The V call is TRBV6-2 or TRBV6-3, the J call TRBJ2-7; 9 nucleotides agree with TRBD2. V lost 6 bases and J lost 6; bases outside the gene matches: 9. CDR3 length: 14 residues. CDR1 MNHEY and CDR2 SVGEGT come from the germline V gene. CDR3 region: CASRQGGGAAEQYF. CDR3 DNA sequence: TGTGCCAGCAGACAAGGCGGGGGGGCCGCCGAGCAGTACTTC.

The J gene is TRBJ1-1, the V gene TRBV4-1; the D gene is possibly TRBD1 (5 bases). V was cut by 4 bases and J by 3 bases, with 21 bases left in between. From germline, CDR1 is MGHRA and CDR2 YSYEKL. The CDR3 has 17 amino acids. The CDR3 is CASSPRDGELVDTEAFF. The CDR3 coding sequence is TGCGCCAGCAGCCCGAGGGACGGGGAGCTTGTGGACACTGAAGCTTTCTTT.

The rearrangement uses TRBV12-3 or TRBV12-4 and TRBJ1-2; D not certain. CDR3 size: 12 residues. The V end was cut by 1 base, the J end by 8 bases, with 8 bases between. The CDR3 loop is CASSLGPWGYTF. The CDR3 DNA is TGTGCCAGCAGTTTAGGGCCGTGGGGCTACACCTTC.

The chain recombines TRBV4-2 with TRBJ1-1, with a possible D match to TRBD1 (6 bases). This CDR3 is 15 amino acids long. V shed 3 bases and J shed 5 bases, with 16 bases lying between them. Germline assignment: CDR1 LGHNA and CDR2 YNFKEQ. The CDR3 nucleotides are TGTGCCAGCAGCCAGGCAGGGAGAGGGGGTACTGAAGCTTTCTTT. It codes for CASSQAGRGGTEAFF.

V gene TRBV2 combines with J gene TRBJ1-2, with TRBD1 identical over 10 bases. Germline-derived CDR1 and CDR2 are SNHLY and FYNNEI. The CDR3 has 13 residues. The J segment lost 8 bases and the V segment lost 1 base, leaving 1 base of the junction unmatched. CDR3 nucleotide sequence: TGTGCCAGCAGTGAAGGACAGGGGGCGGGCTACACCTTC. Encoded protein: CASSEGQGAGYTF.

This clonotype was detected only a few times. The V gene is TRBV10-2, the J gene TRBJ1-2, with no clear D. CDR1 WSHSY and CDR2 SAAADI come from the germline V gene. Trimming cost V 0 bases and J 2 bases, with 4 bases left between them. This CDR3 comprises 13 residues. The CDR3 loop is CASSESGNYGYTF. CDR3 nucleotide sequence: TGCGCCAGCAGTGAGTCGGGGAACTATGGCTACACCTTC.

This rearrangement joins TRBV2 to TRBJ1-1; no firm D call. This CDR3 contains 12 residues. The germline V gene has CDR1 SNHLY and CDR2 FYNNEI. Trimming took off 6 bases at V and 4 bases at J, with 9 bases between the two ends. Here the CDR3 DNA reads TGTGCCAGCAGCGCCGCGGCCACTGAAGCTTTCTTT. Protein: CASSAAATEAFF.

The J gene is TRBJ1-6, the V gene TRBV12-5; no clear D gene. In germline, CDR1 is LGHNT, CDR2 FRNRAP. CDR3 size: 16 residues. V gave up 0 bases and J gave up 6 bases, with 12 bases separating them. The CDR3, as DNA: TGTGCTAGTGGTTTGGTACTCCCCCAATCTAATTCACCCCTCCACTTT. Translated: CASGLVLPQSNSPLHF.

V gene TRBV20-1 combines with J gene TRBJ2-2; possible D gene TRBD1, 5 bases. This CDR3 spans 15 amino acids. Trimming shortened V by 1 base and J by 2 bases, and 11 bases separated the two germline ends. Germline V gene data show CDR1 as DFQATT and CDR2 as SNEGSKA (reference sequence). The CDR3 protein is CSARVKQANTGELFF. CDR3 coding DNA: TGCAGTGCTAGAGTGAAACAGGCCAACACCGGGGAGCTGTTTTTT.

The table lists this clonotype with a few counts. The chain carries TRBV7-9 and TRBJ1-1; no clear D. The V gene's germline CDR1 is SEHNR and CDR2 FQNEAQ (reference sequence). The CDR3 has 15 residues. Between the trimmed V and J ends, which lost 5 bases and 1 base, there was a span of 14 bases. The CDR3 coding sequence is TGTGCCAGCAGCCCCCGGACGGCGGCGAACACTGAAGCTTTCTTT. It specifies CASSPRTAANTEAFF. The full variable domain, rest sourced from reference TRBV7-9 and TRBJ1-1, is DTGVSQNPRHKITKRGQNVTFRCDPISEHNRLYWYRQTLGQGPEFLTYFQNEAQLEKSRLLSDRFSAERPKGSFSTLEIQRTEQGDSAMYLCASSPRTAANTEAFFGQGTRLTVV.

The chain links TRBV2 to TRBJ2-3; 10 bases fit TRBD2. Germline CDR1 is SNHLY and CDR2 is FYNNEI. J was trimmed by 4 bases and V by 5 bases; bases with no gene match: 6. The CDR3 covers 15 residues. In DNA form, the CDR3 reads TGTGCCAGCAGTCTACTAGCGGGGAGCGCAGATACGCAGTATTTT. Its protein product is CASSLLAGSADTQYF.

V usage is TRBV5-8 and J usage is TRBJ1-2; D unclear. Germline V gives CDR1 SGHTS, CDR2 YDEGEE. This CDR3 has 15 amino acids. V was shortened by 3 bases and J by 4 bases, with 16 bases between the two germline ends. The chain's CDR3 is CASSSQAGTIYGYTF. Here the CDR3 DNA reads TGTGCCAGCAGCTCCCAGGCCGGTACGATCTATGGCTACACCTTC.

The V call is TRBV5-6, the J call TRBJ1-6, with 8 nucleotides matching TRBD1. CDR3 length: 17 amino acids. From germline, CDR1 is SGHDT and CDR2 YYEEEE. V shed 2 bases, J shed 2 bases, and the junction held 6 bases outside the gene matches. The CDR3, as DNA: TGTGCCAGCAGCTTATCGACAGGGGTGGCCTATAATTCACCCCTCCACTTT. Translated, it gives CASSLSTGVAYNSPLHF.

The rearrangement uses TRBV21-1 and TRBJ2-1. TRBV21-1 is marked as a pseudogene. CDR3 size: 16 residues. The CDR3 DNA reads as TGTGCCAGCACCGAACCGTGGCTGAAGATGTACAATGAGCAGTTCTTC. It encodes CASTEPWLKMYNEQFF.

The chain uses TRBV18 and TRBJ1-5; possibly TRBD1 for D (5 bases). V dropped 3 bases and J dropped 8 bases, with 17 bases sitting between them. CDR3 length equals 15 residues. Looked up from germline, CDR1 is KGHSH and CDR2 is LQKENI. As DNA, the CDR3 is TGTGCCAGCTCACCGGGGCAAGGGCCCTGGGAGCCCCAGCATTTT. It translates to CASSPGQGPWEPQHF. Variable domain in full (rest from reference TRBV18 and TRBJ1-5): NAGVMQNPRHLVRRRGQEARLRCSPMKGHSHVYWYRQLPEEGLKFMVYLQKENIIDESGMPKERFSAEFPKEGPSILRIQQVVRGDSAAYFCASSPGQGPWEPQHFGDGTRLSIL.

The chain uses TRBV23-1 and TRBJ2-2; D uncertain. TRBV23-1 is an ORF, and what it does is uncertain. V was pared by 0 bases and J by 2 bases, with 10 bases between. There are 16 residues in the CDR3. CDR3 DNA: TGCGCCAGCAGTCAATCGGAAGGGTTCAACACCGGGGAGCTGTTTTTT. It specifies CASSQSEGFNTGELFF.

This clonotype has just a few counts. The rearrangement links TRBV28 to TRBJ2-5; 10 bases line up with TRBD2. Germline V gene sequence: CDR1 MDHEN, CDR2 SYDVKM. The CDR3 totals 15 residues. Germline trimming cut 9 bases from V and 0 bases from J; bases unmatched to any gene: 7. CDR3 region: CASWASGGYQETQYF. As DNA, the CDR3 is TGTGCCAGTTGGGCTAGCGGGGGCTACCAAGAGACCCAGTACTTC.

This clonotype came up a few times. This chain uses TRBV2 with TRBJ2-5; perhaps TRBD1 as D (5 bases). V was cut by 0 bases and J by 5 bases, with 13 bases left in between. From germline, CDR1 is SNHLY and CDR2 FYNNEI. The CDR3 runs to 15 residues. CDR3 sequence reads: CASSEARQSVETQYF. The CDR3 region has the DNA TGTGCCAGCAGTGAAGCTCGACAGTCGGTGGAGACCCAGTACTTC.

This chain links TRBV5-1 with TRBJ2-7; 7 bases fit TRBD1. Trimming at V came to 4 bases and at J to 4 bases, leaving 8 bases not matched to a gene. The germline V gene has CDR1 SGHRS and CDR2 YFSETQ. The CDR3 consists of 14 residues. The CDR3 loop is CASSRPGTAYEQYF. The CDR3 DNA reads TGCGCCAGCAGCAGGCCCGGGACAGCTTACGAGCAGTACTTC.

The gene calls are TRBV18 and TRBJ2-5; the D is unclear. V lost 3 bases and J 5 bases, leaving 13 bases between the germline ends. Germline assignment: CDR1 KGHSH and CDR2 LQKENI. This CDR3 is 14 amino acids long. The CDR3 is CASSPIPLGETQYF. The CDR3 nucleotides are TGTGCCAGCTCACCCATTCCCCTCGGGGAGACCCAGTACTTC.

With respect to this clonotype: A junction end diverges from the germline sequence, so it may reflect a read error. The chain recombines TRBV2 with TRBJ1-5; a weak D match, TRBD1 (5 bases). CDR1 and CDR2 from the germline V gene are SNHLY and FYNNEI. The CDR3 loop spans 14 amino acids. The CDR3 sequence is CTSSSDSYNQPQHF. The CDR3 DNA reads TGTACCAGCAGTTCCGACAGCTACAATCAGCCCCAGCATTTT. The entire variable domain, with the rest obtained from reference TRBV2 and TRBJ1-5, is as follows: EPEVTQTPSHQVTQMGQEVILRCVPISNHLYFYWYRQILGQKVEFLVSFYNNEISEKSEIFDDQFSVERPDGSNFTLKIRSTKLEDSAMYFCTSSSDSYNQPQHFGDGTRLSIL.

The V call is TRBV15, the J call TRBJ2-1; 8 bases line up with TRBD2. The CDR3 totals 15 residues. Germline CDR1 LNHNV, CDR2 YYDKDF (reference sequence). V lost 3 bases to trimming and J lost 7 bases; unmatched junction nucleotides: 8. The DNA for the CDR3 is TGTGCCACCAGCAGGGGGGGTAGCGGGGCGAATGAGCAGTTCTTC. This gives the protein CATSRGGSGANEQFF.

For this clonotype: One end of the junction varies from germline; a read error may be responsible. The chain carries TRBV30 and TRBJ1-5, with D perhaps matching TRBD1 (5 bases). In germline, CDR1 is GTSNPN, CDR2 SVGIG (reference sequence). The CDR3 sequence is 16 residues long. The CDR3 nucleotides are TGTGCCTGGAGTGAAAGGGGAGAACCTCACAATCGGCCCCAGCATTTT. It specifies CAWSERGEPHNRPQHF.

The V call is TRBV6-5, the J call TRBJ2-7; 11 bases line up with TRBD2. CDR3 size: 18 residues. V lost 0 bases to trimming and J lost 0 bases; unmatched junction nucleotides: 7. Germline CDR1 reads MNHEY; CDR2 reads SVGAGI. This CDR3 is CASSYSTSGGLPSYEQYF. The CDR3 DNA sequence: TGTGCCAGCAGTTACTCAACTAGCGGGGGCCTCCCCTCCTACGAGCAGTACTTC.

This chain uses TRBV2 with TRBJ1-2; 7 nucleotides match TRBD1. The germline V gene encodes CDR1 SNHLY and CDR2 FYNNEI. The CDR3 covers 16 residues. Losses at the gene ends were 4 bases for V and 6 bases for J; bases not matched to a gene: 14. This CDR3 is CASSALKNRGLNGYTF. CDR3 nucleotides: TGTGCCAGCAGTGCCCTAAAAAACAGGGGTTTGAATGGCTACACCTTC.